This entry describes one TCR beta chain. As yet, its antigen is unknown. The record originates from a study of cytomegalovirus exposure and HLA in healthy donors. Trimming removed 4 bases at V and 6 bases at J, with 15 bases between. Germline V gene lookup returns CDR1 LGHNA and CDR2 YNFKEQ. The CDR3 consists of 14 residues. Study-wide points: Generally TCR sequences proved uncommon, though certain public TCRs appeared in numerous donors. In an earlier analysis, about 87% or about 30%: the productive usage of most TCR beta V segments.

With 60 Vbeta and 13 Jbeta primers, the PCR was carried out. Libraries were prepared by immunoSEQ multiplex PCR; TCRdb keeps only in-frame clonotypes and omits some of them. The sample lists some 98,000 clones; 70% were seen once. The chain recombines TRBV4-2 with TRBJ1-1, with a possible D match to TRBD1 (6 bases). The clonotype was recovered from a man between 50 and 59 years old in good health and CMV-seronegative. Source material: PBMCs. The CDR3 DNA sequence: TGTGCCAGCAGCCGCGGGGGGGCGGAGCCTGAAGCTTTCTTT. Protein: CASSRGGAEPEAFF.